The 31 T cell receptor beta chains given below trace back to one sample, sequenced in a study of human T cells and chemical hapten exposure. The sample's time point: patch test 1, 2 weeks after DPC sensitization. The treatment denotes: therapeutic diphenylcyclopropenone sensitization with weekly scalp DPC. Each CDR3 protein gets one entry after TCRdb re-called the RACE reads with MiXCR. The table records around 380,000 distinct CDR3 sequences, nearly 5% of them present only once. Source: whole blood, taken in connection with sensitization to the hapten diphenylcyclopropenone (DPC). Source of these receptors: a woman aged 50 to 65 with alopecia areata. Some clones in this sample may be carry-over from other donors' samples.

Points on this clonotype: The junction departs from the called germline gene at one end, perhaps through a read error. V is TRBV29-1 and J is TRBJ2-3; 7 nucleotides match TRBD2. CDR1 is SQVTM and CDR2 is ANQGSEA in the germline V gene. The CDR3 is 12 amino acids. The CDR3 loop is CSVEGSGGTQFF. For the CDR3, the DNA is TGCAGCGTTGAAGGGTCGGGGGGTACGCAGTTTTTT.

The CDR3 loop reads CASSLKDGAIGTDTQYF. The DNA of the CDR3 is TGCGCCAGCAGCTTAAAGGACGGTGCGATTGGCACAGATACGCAGTATTTT. V gene TRBV5-1 combines with J gene TRBJ2-3; no reliable D call. Germline-derived CDR1 and CDR2 are SGHRS and YFSETQ. CDR3 length: 17 amino acids. The ends were cut back, 2 bases at V and 1 base at J, with 17 bases in the middle.

The CDR3 DNA sequence: TGCGCCAGCAGCTTATCTGGACCTCTGAGGGAGCAGTACTTC. Its translation: CASSLSGPLREQYF. The chain recombines TRBV5-1 with TRBJ2-7; no reliable D call. Germline CDR1 reads SGHRS; CDR2 reads YFSETQ. CDR3 length: 14 amino acids. V was cut by 2 bases and J by 7 bases, with 16 bases left in between. Full variable domain (remainder filled in from reference TRBV5-1 and TRBJ2-7): KAGVTQTPRYLIKTRGQQVTLSCSPISGHRSVSWYQQTPGQGLQFLFEYFSETQRNKGNFPGRFSGRQFSNSRSEMNVSTLELGDSALYLCASSLSGPLREQYFGPGTRLTVT.

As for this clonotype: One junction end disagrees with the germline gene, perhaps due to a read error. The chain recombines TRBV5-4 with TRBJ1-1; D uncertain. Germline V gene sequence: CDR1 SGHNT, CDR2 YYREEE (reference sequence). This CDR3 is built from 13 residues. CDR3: CATSLLPDTEAFF. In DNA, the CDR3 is TGTGCCACCAGCTTGCTCCCGGACACTGAAGCTTTCTTT.

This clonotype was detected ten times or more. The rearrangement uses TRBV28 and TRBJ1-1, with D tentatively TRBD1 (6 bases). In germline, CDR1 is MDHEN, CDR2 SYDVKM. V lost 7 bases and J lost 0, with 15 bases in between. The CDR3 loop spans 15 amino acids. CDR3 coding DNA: TGTGCCAGCACTCCGCCGGGGACAATGAACACTGAAGCTTTCTTT. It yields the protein CASTPPGTMNTEAFF.

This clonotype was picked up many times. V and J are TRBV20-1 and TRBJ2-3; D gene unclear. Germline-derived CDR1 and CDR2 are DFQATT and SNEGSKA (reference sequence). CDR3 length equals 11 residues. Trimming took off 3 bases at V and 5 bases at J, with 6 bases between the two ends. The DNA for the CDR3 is TGCAGTGCTAGTAAGGAAGATACGCAGTATTTT. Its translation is CSASKEDTQYF.

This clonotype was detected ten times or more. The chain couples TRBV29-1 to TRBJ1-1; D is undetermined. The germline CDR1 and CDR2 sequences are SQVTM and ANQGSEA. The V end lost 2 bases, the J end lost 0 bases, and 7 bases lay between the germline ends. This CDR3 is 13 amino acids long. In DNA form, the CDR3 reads TGCAGCGTTGAAAGACCACTGAACACTGAAGCTTTCTTT. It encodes CSVERPLNTEAFF. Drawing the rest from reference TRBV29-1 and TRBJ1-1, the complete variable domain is SAVISQKPSRDICQRGTSLTIQCQVDSQVTMMFWYRQQPGQSLTLIATANQGSEATYESGFVIDKFPISRPNLTFSTLTVSNMSPEDSSIYLCSVERPLNTEAFFGQGTRLTVV.

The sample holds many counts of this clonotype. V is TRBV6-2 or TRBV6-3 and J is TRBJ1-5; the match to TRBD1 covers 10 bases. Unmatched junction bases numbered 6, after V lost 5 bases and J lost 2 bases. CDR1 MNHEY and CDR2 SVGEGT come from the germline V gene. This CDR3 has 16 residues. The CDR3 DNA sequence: TGTGCCAGCAGTGGATCCGGGACAGGGGGCAATCAGCCCCAGCATTTT. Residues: CASSGSGTGGNQPQHF.

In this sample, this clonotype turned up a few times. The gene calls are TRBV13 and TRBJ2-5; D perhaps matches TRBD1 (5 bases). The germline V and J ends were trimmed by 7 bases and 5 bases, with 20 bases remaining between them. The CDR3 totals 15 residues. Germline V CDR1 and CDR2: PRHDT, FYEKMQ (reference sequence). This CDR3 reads CASTLGRSSSETQYF. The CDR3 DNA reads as TGTGCCAGCACGTTGGGGCGGAGCTCGTCTGAGACCCAGTACTTC.

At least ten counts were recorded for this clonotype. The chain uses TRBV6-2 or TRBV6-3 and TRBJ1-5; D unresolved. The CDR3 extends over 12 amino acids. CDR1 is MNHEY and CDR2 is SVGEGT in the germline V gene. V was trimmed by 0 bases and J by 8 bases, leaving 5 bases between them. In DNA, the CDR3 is TGTGCCAGCAGTTACTCCCCAAAGCCCCAGCATTTT. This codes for CASSYSPKPQHF.

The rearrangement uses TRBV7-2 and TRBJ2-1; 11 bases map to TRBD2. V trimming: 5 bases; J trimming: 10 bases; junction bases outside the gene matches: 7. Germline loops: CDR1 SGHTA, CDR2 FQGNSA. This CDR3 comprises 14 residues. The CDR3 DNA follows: TGTGCCAGCAGCCCAACTAGCGGGAGAGGCGAGCAGTTCTTC. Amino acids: CASSPTSGRGEQFF.

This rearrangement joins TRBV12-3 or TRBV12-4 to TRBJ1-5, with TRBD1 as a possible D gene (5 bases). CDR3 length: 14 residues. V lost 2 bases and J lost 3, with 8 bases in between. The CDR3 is CASSLMDTNQPQHF. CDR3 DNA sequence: TGTGCCAGCAGTTTAATGGACACCAATCAGCCCCAGCATTTT.

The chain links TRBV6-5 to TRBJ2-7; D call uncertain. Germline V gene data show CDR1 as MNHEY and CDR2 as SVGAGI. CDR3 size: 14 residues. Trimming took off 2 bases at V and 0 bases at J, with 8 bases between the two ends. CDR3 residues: CASSYRRASYEQYF. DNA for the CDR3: TGTGCCAGCAGTTACCGACGGGCCTCCTACGAGCAGTACTTC.

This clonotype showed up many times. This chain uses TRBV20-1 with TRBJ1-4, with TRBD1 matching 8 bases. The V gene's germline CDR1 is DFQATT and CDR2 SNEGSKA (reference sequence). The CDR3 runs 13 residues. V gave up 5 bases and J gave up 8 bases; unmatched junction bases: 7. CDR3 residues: CSAPGQGGEKLFF. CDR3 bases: TGCAGTGCTCCCGGACAGGGTGGGGAAAAACTGTTTTTT.

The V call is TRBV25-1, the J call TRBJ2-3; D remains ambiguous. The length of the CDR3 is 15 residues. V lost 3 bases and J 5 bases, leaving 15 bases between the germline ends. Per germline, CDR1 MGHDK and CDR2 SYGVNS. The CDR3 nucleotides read TGTGCCAGCAGTGATCGAACAGCAGTCCGAGATACGCAGTATTTT. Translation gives CASSDRTAVRDTQYF. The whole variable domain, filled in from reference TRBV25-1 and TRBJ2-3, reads EADIYQTPRYLVIGTGKKITLECSQTMGHDKMYWYQQDPGMELHLIHYSYGVNSTEKGDLSSESTVSRIRTEHFPLTLESARPSHTSQYLCASSDRTAVRDTQYFGPGTRLTVL.

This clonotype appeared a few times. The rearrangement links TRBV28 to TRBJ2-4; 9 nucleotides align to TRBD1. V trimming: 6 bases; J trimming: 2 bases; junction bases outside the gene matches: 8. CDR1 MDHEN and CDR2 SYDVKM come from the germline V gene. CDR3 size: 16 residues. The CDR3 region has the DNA TGTGCCAGCAGCATACAGGGGGCTGGGCCCAAAAACATTCAGTACTTC. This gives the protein CASSIQGAGPKNIQYF.

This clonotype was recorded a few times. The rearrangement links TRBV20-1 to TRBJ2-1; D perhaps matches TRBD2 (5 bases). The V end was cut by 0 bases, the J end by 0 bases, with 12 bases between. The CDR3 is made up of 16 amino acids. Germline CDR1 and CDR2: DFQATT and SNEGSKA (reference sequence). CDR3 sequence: CSARDRTGSSYNEQFF. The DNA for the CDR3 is TGCAGTGCTAGAGATAGGACGGGGAGCTCCTACAATGAGCAGTTCTTC.

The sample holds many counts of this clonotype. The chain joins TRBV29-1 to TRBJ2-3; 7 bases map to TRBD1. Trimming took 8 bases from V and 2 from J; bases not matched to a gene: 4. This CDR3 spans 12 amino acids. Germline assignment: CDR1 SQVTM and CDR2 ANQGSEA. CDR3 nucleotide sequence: TGCAGCATGACAGGGATCACAGATACGCAGTATTTT. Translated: CSMTGITDTQYF.

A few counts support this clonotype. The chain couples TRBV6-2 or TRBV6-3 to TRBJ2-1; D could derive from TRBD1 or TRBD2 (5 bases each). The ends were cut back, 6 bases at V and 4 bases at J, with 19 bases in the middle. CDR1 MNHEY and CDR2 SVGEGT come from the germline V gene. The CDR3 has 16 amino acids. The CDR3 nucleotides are TGTGCCAGCAGCCCCATCTTGGGACCTGCTTACAATGAGCAGTTCTTC. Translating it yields CASSPILGPAYNEQFF.

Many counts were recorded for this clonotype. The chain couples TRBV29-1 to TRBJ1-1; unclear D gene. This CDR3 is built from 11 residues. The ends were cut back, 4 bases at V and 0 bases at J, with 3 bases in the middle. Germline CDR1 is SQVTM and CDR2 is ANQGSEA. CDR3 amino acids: CSVVVNTEAFF. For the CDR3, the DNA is TGCAGCGTTGTGGTGAACACTGAAGCTTTCTTT.

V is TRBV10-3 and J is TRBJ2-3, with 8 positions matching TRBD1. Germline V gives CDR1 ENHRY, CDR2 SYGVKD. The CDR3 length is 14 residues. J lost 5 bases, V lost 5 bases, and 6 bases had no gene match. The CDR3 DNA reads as TGTGCCATCAGTAGACAGGGGAAGGAAGATACGCAGTATTTT. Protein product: CAISRQGKEDTQYF.

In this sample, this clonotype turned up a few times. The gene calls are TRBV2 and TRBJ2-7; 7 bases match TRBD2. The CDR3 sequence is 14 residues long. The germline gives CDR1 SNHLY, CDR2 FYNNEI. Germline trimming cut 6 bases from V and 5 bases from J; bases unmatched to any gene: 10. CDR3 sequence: CASSASGGRDEQYF. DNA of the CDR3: TGTGCCAGCAGCGCCTCCGGAGGGAGGGACGAGCAGTACTTC.

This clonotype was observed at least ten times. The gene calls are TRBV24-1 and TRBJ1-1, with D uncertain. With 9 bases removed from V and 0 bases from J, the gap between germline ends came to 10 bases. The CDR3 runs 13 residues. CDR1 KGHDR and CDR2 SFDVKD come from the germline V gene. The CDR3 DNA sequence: TGTGCCACCTCGGACGGTATGAACACTGAAGCTTTCTTT. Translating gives CATSDGMNTEAFF.

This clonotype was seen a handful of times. CDR3 bases: TGCAGTGGCTGGGGGGCCTATGGCTACACCTTC. Amino acid sequence: CSGWGAYGYTF. The rearrangement joins TRBV20-1 to TRBJ1-2, with TRBD1 as a possible D gene (6 bases). Trimming left V 7 bases short and J 4 bases short, with 10 bases between. From germline, CDR1 is DFQATT and CDR2 SNEGSKA (reference sequence). The CDR3 runs 11 residues.

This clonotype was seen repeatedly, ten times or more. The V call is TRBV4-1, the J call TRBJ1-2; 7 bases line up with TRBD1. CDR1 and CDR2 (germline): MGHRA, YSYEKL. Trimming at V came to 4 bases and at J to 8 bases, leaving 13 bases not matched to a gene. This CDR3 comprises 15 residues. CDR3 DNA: TGCGCCAGCAGCCCAAGGAACCAGGGGGTCAACGGCTACACCTTC. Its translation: CASSPRNQGVNGYTF.

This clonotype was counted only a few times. The CDR3 spells CASSFGGGATDTQYF. The DNA of the CDR3 is TGTGCCAGCAGCTTCGGCGGGGGGGCCACAGATACGCAGTATTTT. This chain uses TRBV28 with TRBJ2-3; 9 nucleotides match TRBD2. This CDR3 is 15 amino acids long. CDR1 MDHEN and CDR2 SYDVKM come from the germline V gene. Germline trimming cut 6 bases from V and 2 bases from J; bases unmatched to any gene: 6.

The CDR3 DNA reads TGCAGTGCTAGAGATTTGGCAGGGGGCGGTGAGCAGTTCTTC. Residues: CSARDLAGGGEQFF. V and J are TRBV20-1 and TRBJ2-1; 8 positions match TRBD1. V trimming: 0 bases; J trimming: 9 bases; junction bases outside the gene matches: 7. The CDR3 sequence is 14 residues long. CDR1 and CDR2 from the germline V gene are DFQATT and SNEGSKA (reference sequence).

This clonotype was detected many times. As DNA, the CDR3 is TGTGCCAGCATCCTCTACGGGGGGCATGGCACAGATACGCAGTATTTT. This codes for CASILYGGHGTDTQYF. This chain joins TRBV6-1 and TRBJ2-3, with a weak D call TRBD2 (7 bases). In germline, CDR1 is MNHNS, CDR2 SASEGT. Trimming shortened V by 7 bases and J by 1 base, and 18 bases separated the two germline ends. This CDR3 comprises 16 residues.

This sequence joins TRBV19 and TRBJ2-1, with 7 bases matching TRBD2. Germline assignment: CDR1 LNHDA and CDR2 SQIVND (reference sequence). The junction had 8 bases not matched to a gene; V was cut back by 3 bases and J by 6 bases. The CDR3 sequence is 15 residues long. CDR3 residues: CASSMEGRAGNEQFF. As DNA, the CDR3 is TGTGCCAGTAGTATGGAAGGGAGGGCGGGCAATGAGCAGTTCTTC.

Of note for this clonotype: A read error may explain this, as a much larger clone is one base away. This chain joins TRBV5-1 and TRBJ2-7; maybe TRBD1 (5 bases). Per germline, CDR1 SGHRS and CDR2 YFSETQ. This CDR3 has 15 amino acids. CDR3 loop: CACSFNGASSYEQYF. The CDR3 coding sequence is TGCGCCTGCAGCTTCAATGGGGCCAGCTCCTACGAGCAGTACTTC.

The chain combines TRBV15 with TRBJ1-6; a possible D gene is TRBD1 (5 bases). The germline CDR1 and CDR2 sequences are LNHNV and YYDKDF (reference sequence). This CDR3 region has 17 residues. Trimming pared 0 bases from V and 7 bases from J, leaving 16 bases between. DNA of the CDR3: TGTGCCACCAGCAGAGATTTGAAGGGGAGGGGCAATTCACCCCTCCACTTT. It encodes CATSRDLKGRGNSPLHF.